The 26 T cell receptor beta chains below all came from one sample that was sequenced in a study of shared T cell receptors in the human thymus. The repertoire was sequenced with immunoSEQ multiplex PCR; TCRdb's copy has only in-frame clones and lacks some. The sample shows more than 300,000 clones, over 90% of them seen only once. Source material: thymocytes. Every receptor here comes from a human donor.

J is TRBJ1-5 and V is TRBV7-2; D perhaps matches TRBD1 (6 bases). V lost 4 bases and J 0 bases, leaving 13 bases between the germline ends. CDR3 size: 16 residues. Germline CDR1 SGHTA, CDR2 FQGNSA. The DNA of the CDR3 is TGTGCCAGCAGCTCCAGAGACAGGTATAGCAATCAGCCCCAGCATTTT. Residues: CASSSRDRYSNQPQHF. Drawing the rest from reference TRBV7-2 and TRBJ1-5, the complete variable domain is GAGVSQSPSNKVTEKGKDVELRCDPISGHTALYWYRQSLGQGLEFLIYFQGNSAPDKSGLPSDRFSAERTGGSVSTLTIQRTQQEDSAVYLCASSSRDRYSNQPQHFGDGTRLSIL.

The chain recombines TRBV18 with TRBJ1-1; D is uncertain. V shed 3 bases and J shed 11 bases, with 19 bases lying between them. Germline V gene lookup returns CDR1 KGHSH and CDR2 LQKENI. The CDR3 totals 14 residues. CDR3 nucleotide sequence: TGTGCCAGCTCACCCGGACGGAAGGCTGGGTGGGCTTTCTTT. Residues: CASSPGRKAGWAFF.

The rearrangement uses TRBV13 and TRBJ2-2, with unresolved D. This CDR3 spans 15 amino acids. V was trimmed by 5 bases and J by 6 bases, leaving 16 bases between them. Germline CDR1 is PRHDT and CDR2 is FYEKMQ (reference sequence). In DNA, the CDR3 is TGTGCCAGCAGCACGGTGGCTAGTCGCTCCGGGGAGCTGTTTTTT. This translates into CASSTVASRSGELFF.

V gene TRBV18 combines with J gene TRBJ1-2; D is possibly TRBD1 (5 bases). Germline loops: CDR1 KGHSH, CDR2 LQKENI. The CDR3 covers 13 residues. V was clipped by 5 bases and J by 8 bases, with 15 bases between them. The CDR3 here is CASSKLEGSGYTF. CDR3 DNA: TGTGCCAGCTCAAAGCTTGAGGGGTCGGGCTACACCTTC.

This clone was seen just once. J is TRBJ1-2 and V is TRBV28; 10 nucleotides line up with TRBD1. In germline, CDR1 is MDHEN, CDR2 SYDVKM. This CDR3 is 15 amino acids long. Losses at the gene ends were 2 bases for V and 8 bases for J; bases not matched to a gene: 8. CDR3 residues: CASSLHGDRGCGYTF. The CDR3 nucleotides read TGTGCCAGCAGTTTACACGGGGACAGGGGCTGCGGCTACACCTTC.

The chain links TRBV7-2 to TRBJ1-2; the D gene is possibly TRBD1 (6 bases). Germline assignment: CDR1 SGHTA and CDR2 FQGNSA. Trimming took off 3 bases at V and 8 bases at J, with 13 bases between the two ends. CDR3 length: 13 amino acids. CDR3: CASSLGGLGGYTF. In DNA form, the CDR3 reads TGTGCCAGCAGCTTGGGGGGGCTCGGCGGCTACACCTTC.

The chain is built from TRBV7-9 and TRBJ2-5; D ambiguous. The germline gives CDR1 SEHNR, CDR2 FQNEAQ (reference sequence). V was shortened by 10 bases and J by 3 bases, with 12 bases between the two germline ends. CDR3 length equals 12 residues. The CDR3 DNA reads as TGTGCCACTACTGAGACCAAAGAGACCCAGTACTTC. It translates to CATTETKETQYF.

This chain connects TRBV28 to TRBJ2-1, with D perhaps TRBD1 or TRBD2 (6 bases each). The CDR3 covers 18 residues. CDR1 and CDR2 (germline): MDHEN, SYDVKM. Trimming took 5 bases from V and 6 from J, leaving 26 bases between them. This CDR3 is CASSPSTGPRGSSNEQFF. CDR3 coding DNA: TGTGCCAGCAGTCCATCGACAGGTCCGCGGGGCAGCTCCAATGAGCAGTTCTTC.

V gene TRBV30 combines with J gene TRBJ1-1, with a possible D match to TRBD1 (5 bases). The CDR3 sequence is 14 residues long. The germline V and J ends were trimmed by 0 bases and 3 bases, with 11 bases remaining between them. The germline V gene encodes CDR1 GTSNPN and CDR2 SVGIG (reference sequence). CDR3: CAWSVQENHTEAFF. The CDR3 nucleotides read TGTGCCTGGAGTGTACAGGAGAATCACACTGAAGCTTTCTTT.

The rearrangement uses TRBV11-1 and TRBJ2-1; no firm D call. Trimming stripped 2 bases from V and 7 bases from J, with 15 bases between. Germline assignment: CDR1 SGHAT and CDR2 FQDESV (reference sequence). The length of the CDR3 is 15 residues. The CDR3 nucleotides read TGTGCCAGCAGCTTATGGCGGTCGATGCTTAATGAGCAGTTCTTC. This codes for CASSLWRSMLNEQFF.

The chain employs TRBV7-9 and TRBJ2-7; 7 positions agree with TRBD2. The length of the CDR3 is 16 residues. J lost 2 bases, V lost 3 bases, and 10 bases had no gene match. Germline CDR1 and CDR2: SEHNR and FQNEAQ (reference sequence). CDR3 bases: TGTGCCAGCAGCTTCGACCGGGACTACCAACCCTACGAGCAGTACTTC. It yields the protein CASSFDRDYQPYEQYF.

This clone has a single count. The chain carries TRBV11-3 and TRBJ2-7; 8 bases match TRBD2. Germline V gives CDR1 SGHNT, CDR2 YENEEA. V was pared by 4 bases and J by 4 bases, with 9 bases of the junction left unmatched. The CDR3 length is 15 residues. The CDR3 reads CASSSRGGGDYEQYF. In DNA form, the CDR3 reads TGTGCCAGCAGCTCCCGGGGGGGCGGGGATTACGAGCAGTACTTC.

J is TRBJ2-1 and V is TRBV19, with a tentative D call TRBD1 (6 bases). This CDR3 spans 18 amino acids. The germline CDR1 and CDR2 sequences are LNHDA and SQIVND (reference sequence). V dropped 1 base and J dropped 0 bases, with 16 bases sitting between them. CDR3 in DNA: TGTGCCAGTAGTATAGGGGGGCGGTCCAGAGGCTCCTACAATGAGCAGTTCTTC. Protein: CASSIGGRSRGSYNEQFF. The whole variable domain, remainder taken from reference TRBV19 and TRBJ2-1, is DGGITQSPKYLFRKEGQNVTLSCEQNLNHDAMYWYRQDPGQGLRLIYYSQIVNDFQKGDIAEGYSVSREKKESFPLTVTSAQKNPTAFYLCASSIGGRSRGSYNEQFFGPGTRLTVL.

The V and J genes are TRBV6-6 and TRBJ2-5; the match to TRBD2 covers 9 bases. Germline V gene data show CDR1 as MNHNY and CDR2 as SVGAGI (reference sequence). This CDR3 has 13 amino acids. J lost 5 bases, V lost 5 bases, and 3 bases had no gene match. CDR3 coding DNA: TGTGCCAGCAGTAGCGGGAGGAACGAGACCCAGTACTTC. It is translated as CASSSGRNETQYF.

V is TRBV9 and J is TRBJ2-1, with 10 nucleotides matching TRBD1. CDR1 is SGDLS, CDR2 YYNGEE, per germline. The V gene end was trimmed by 4 bases and the J gene end by 4 bases; junction bases not matched to a gene: 14. The CDR3 has 18 amino acids. CDR3 in amino acids: CASSQTGGALAGYNEQFF. The CDR3 nucleotides are TGTGCCAGCAGCCAGACAGGGGGCGCTTTAGCGGGTTACAATGAGCAGTTCTTC.

The V gene is TRBV19, the J gene TRBJ1-5, with 7 nucleotides matching TRBD1. The J segment lost 2 bases and the V segment lost 5 bases, leaving 9 bases of the junction unmatched. Germline V gene sequence: CDR1 LNHDA, CDR2 SQIVND (reference sequence). This CDR3 has 16 amino acids. The CDR3 loop reads CASSGTDRVGNQPQHF. CDR3 DNA sequence: TGTGCCAGTAGTGGGACCGACAGGGTTGGCAATCAGCCCCAGCATTTT. Based on the CDR3 plus reference TRBV19 and TRBJ1-5, the full variable domain is DGGITQSPKYLFRKEGQNVTLSCEQNLNHDAMYWYRQDPGQGLRLIYYSQIVNDFQKGDIAEGYSVSREKKESFPLTVTSAQKNPTAFYLCASSGTDRVGNQPQHFGDGTRLSIL.

The CDR3 bases are TGTGCCAGCAGCGAATGGACTAGCGGCTACAATGAGCAGTTCTTC. It codes for CASSEWTSGYNEQFF. V and J are TRBV11-2 and TRBJ2-1; 10 bases map to TRBD2. Germline lookup yields CDR1 SGHAT and CDR2 FQNNGV. After removal of 5 bases from V and 3 bases from J, the junction contained 4 bases not matched to a gene. This CDR3 region has 15 residues.

The chain combines TRBV6-5 with TRBJ2-7; D might be TRBD1 or TRBD2, each matching 6 bases. The length of the CDR3 is 14 residues. Germline V gives CDR1 MNHEY, CDR2 SVGAGI. Trimming left V 6 bases short and J 6 bases short, with 18 bases between. CDR3 protein: CASSPVGGKGEQYF. CDR3 coding DNA: TGTGCCAGCAGCCCTGTGGGGGGCAAAGGCGAGCAGTACTTC.

The J gene is TRBJ1-5, the V gene TRBV18; maybe TRBD1 (6 bases). Germline lookup yields CDR1 KGHSH and CDR2 LQKENI. The CDR3 is 15 residues long. V lost 2 bases and J 3 bases, leaving 11 bases between the germline ends. The CDR3 DNA follows: TGTGCCAGCTCACCAGGGGAGGGGGTCAATCAGCCCCAGCATTTT. Translating it yields CASSPGEGVNQPQHF. The whole variable domain, remainder taken from reference TRBV18 and TRBJ1-5, is NAGVMQNPRHLVRRRGQEARLRCSPMKGHSHVYWYRQLPEEGLKFMVYLQKENIIDESGMPKERFSAEFPKEGPSILRIQQVVRGDSAAYFCASSPGEGVNQPQHFGDGTRLSIL.

The V and J genes are TRBV18 and TRBJ2-5, with 11 bases identical to TRBD1. The CDR3 is 21 amino acids. The germline CDR1 and CDR2 sequences are KGHSH and LQKENI. Unmatched junction bases numbered 21, after V lost 3 bases and J lost 3 bases. The CDR3 DNA follows: TGTGCCAGCTCACCCCAGTTTGGAGCTCCTTGGACAGGGGGCGAGGAAGAGACCCAGTACTTC. It specifies CASSPQFGAPWTGGEEETQYF.

The V and J genes are TRBV2 and TRBJ2-7, with a possible D match to TRBD2 (7 bases). This CDR3 region has 14 residues. Trimming took 7 bases from V and 3 from J, leaving 16 bases between them. Germline CDR1 SNHLY, CDR2 FYNNEI. The chain's CDR3 is CASNKEGGRYEQYF. CDR3 nucleotide sequence: TGTGCCAGCAATAAAGAGGGGGGGCGCTACGAGCAGTACTTC.

This chain connects TRBV7-8 to TRBJ2-1, with 8 bases fitting TRBD2. Germline-derived CDR1 and CDR2 are SGHVS and FQNEAQ. The CDR3 runs 15 residues. J was trimmed by 12 bases and V by 1 base; bases with no gene match: 11. In DNA form, the CDR3 reads TGTGCCAGCAGCTTAGATCCGGGACTAGGGTTCTGGCAGTTCTTC. It codes for CASSLDPGLGFWQFF.

The gene calls are TRBV5-1 and TRBJ2-7, with 11 bases fitting TRBD2. Germline V gene data show CDR1 as SGHRS and CDR2 as YFSETQ. This CDR3 contains 15 residues. After removal of 4 bases from V and 3 bases from J, the junction contained 6 bases not matched to a gene. CDR3 DNA sequence: TGCGCCAGCAGCATTTATAGCGGGAGGGACTACGAGCAGTACTTC. It translates to CASSIYSGRDYEQYF.

J is TRBJ1-2 and V is TRBV23-1; the D gene is possibly TRBD1 (5 bases). TRBV23-1 is reported as an ORF; its role is uncertain. This CDR3 is built from 14 residues. The V end was cut by 4 bases, the J end by 5 bases, with 14 bases between. The CDR3 coding sequence is TGCGCCAGCAGTCGATTGGACATCCCTTATGGCTACACCTTC. As protein: CASSRLDIPYGYTF.

The chain employs TRBV7-2 and TRBJ2-2, with D unclear. Germline V gene lookup returns CDR1 SGHTA and CDR2 FQGNSA. Trimming shortened V by 5 bases and J by 3 bases, and 16 bases separated the two germline ends. The CDR3 runs to 16 residues. CDR3 sequence reads: CASSRVLQRYTGELFF. The CDR3 DNA is TGTGCCAGCAGCCGGGTGCTTCAGAGATACACCGGGGAGCTGTTTTTT.

V is TRBV18 and J is TRBJ2-5; TRBD1 might be the D (6 bases). This CDR3 comprises 13 residues. Trimming removed 5 bases from V and 2 bases from J, with 9 bases in between. The germline CDR1 and CDR2 sequences are KGHSH and LQKENI. This chain's CDR3 is CASSTGRQETQYF. The CDR3 DNA follows: TGTGCCAGCTCAACAGGGAGACAAGAGACCCAGTACTTC.